A single sample is the source of the 25 T cell receptor beta chains below, sequenced in a study of response to subunit inactivated influenza vaccine. TCRdb itself ran the RT-PCR reads through MiXCR, one entry per CDR3 protein. The sample has 250,000 to 350,000 distinct CDR3 sequences, 20% to 25% seen once. Source: PBMCs from blood, taken 21 months after vaccination. These receptors were obtained from a man aged 50 to 69 who received an inactivated influenza vaccine.

This clonotype was detected a few times. Sequence at one end of the junction differs from germline and may be a read error. The chain carries TRBV4-2 and TRBJ1-2; D ambiguous. Germline V gene data show CDR1 as LGHNA and CDR2 as YNFKEQ. This CDR3 region has 15 residues. Written as DNA, the CDR3 is TGTGCCAGCAGCAAAGAGGAAGGACTGAACTATGGCTACACCTTC. Amino acids: CASSKEEGLNYGYTF.

Many counts were recorded for this clonotype. Germline is not matched at one junction end, which may reflect a read error. The chain's CDR3 is CASRQTGAWTGELFF. CDR3 sequence (DNA): TGCGCCAGCCGCCAGACAGGGGCTTGGACCGGGGAGCTGTTTTTT. This chain connects TRBV4-3 to TRBJ2-2; TRBD1 matches at 8 bases. Per the germline V gene, CDR1 is LGHNA and CDR2 is YSLEER. CDR3 length: 15 amino acids.

V is TRBV29-1 and J is TRBJ1-1; D unclear. Germline V CDR1 and CDR2: SQVTM, ANQGSEA. The CDR3 has 11 amino acids. V was shortened by 4 bases and J by 3 bases, with 6 bases between the two germline ends. CDR3 amino acids: CSVGDHTEAFF. DNA for the CDR3: TGCAGCGTTGGGGATCACACTGAAGCTTTCTTT.

This sequence joins TRBV19 and TRBJ2-1; maybe TRBD1 (5 bases). The V end was cut by 5 bases, the J end by 3 bases, with 14 bases between. Germline lookup yields CDR1 LNHDA and CDR2 SQIVND (reference sequence). The length of the CDR3 is 15 residues. For the CDR3, the DNA is TGTGCCAGTAGTGTCGGGTGGGGCAACTACAATGAGCAGTTCTTC. This gives the protein CASSVGWGNYNEQFF.

This clonotype was picked up a small number of times. The V and J genes are TRBV4-3 and TRBJ1-2, with TRBD1 as a possible D gene (5 bases). Deletions cut 0 bases from V and 6 bases from J, with 11 bases between. The CDR3 has 14 residues. The germline V gene encodes CDR1 LGHNA and CDR2 YSLEER. The CDR3 spells CASSQEAGYDGYTF. CDR3 DNA sequence: TGCGCCAGCAGCCAAGAGGCAGGGTATGATGGCTACACCTTC.

CDR3 residues: CASSLGASYGETQYF. The CDR3 DNA is TGTGCCAGCAGTTTAGGGGCTAGCTATGGAGAGACCCAGTACTTC. The V gene is TRBV28, the J gene TRBJ2-5, with D possibly called TRBD1 or TRBD2 (5 bases each). The V gene lost 2 bases and the J gene lost 4 bases, with 14 bases spanning the gap. Germline V gene data show CDR1 as MDHEN and CDR2 as SYDVKM. The CDR3 is made up of 15 amino acids.

J is TRBJ2-3 and V is TRBV20-1, with D maybe TRBD2 (6 bases). Looked up from germline, CDR1 is DFQATT and CDR2 is SNEGSKA (reference sequence). CDR3 length: 12 residues. Trimming cost V 6 bases and J 1 base, with 8 bases left between them. CDR3 in amino acids: CSARGGTDTQYF. The CDR3 DNA reads TGCAGTGCCCGCGGGGGCACAGATACGCAGTATTTT.

The chain couples TRBV24-1 to TRBJ1-1; D unclear. The CDR3 extends over 12 amino acids. Trimming left V 6 bases short and J 5 bases short, with 9 bases between. Per germline, CDR1 KGHDR and CDR2 SFDVKD. The CDR3 sequence: CATSSVGTEAFF. CDR3 coding DNA: TGTGCCACCAGTAGTGTGGGTACTGAAGCTTTCTTT.

This clonotype occurred a few times. This chain uses TRBV29-1 with TRBJ2-7, with TRBD1 matching over 7 bases. CDR1 and CDR2 from the germline V gene are SQVTM and ANQGSEA. The CDR3 spans 15 residues. Trimming took 2 bases from V and 0 from J; bases not matched to a gene: 7. The CDR3 nucleotides are TGCAGCGTTGAACTCCGGGACAGAAGCTCCTACGAGCAGTACTTC. Its translation is CSVELRDRSSYEQYF.

This clonotype was seen a few times. The chain links TRBV5-1 to TRBJ2-7; D ambiguous. Germline assignment: CDR1 SGHRS and CDR2 YFSETQ. CDR3 length: 13 residues. V shed 1 base and J shed 2 bases, with 7 bases lying between them. In DNA form, the CDR3 reads TGCGCCAGCAGCTTGTCCGTTACCTACGAGCAGTACTTC. Protein product: CASSLSVTYEQYF.

The chain joins TRBV20-1 to TRBJ2-7; 14 bases line up with TRBD2. This CDR3 has 15 residues. Germline V gene lookup returns CDR1 DFQATT and CDR2 SNEGSKA (reference sequence). Losses at the gene ends were 6 bases for V and 7 bases for J; bases not matched to a gene: 11. Here the CDR3 reads CSALIPGLAGEEQYF. CDR3 coding DNA: TGCAGTGCACTAATTCCGGGACTAGCGGGAGAAGAGCAGTACTTC.

This clonotype has only a few counts. The chain links TRBV2 to TRBJ1-1; D remains ambiguous. From germline, CDR1 is SNHLY and CDR2 FYNNEI. The CDR3 totals 14 residues. V shed 6 bases and J shed 0 bases, with 11 bases lying between them. The DNA of the CDR3 is TGTGCCAGCAGCAGGACGGAGATGAACACTGAAGCTTTCTTT. Its translation: CASSRTEMNTEAFF.

The gene calls are TRBV4-1 and TRBJ2-7; a weak D match, TRBD2 (5 bases). V dropped 1 base and J dropped 4 bases, with 14 bases sitting between them. The CDR3 runs 15 residues. In germline, CDR1 is MGHRA, CDR2 YSYEKL. The DNA of the CDR3 is TGCGCCAGCAGCCAAGCTCGGTCGGACTCGTACGAGCAGTACTTC. It is translated as CASSQARSDSYEQYF.

The chain recombines TRBV28 with TRBJ2-7; 10 nucleotides align to TRBD1. In germline, CDR1 is MDHEN, CDR2 SYDVKM. V gave up 7 bases and J gave up 0 bases; unmatched junction bases: 6. There are 15 residues in the CDR3. CDR3 protein: CASTLRDRGSYEQYF. The CDR3, as DNA: TGTGCCAGCACACTCCGGGACAGGGGCTCCTACGAGCAGTACTTC.

This clonotype was seen a handful of times. The chain carries TRBV5-4 and TRBJ2-5; the match to TRBD2 covers 8 bases. The germline V gene encodes CDR1 SGHNT and CDR2 YYREEE (reference sequence). The J segment lost 4 bases and the V segment lost 0 bases, leaving 2 bases of the junction unmatched. CDR3 length equals 14 residues. In nucleotides, the CDR3 is TGTGCCAGCAGCTTGGAAGCGGGGGCAGAGACCCAGTACTTC. Its translation: CASSLEAGAETQYF.

This clonotype was seen a few times. The chain couples TRBV7-2 to TRBJ1-1; 9 nucleotides match TRBD1. The germline CDR1 and CDR2 sequences are SGHTA and FQGNSA. V lost 1 base to trimming and J lost 4 bases; unmatched junction nucleotides: 4. CDR3 length: 15 residues. The CDR3 DNA reads TGTGCCAGCAGCTTAGTTGGGACAGGGCCCACTGAAGCTTTCTTT. Translating it yields CASSLVGTGPTEAFF.

This rearrangement joins TRBV20-1 to TRBJ2-5; 8 nucleotides line up with TRBD2. Looked up from germline, CDR1 is DFQATT and CDR2 is SNEGSKA (reference sequence). V lost 6 bases and J lost 5; bases outside the gene matches: 14. This CDR3 spans 15 amino acids. The CDR3 here is CSATGATSVVETQYF. DNA for the CDR3: TGCAGTGCAACTGGCGCGACTAGCGTGGTGGAGACCCAGTACTTC.

V usage is TRBV3-1 and J usage is TRBJ1-2; D might be TRBD1 (6 bases). Germline V gives CDR1 LGHDT, CDR2 YNNKEL (reference sequence). V shed 1 base and J shed 14 bases, with 11 bases lying between them. CDR3 length equals 11 residues. DNA of the CDR3: TGTGCCAGCAGCCAAGCAGGGGCGCGGACCTTC. This sequence encodes CASSQAGARTF.

The V call is TRBV4-3, the J call TRBJ2-7; D is unresolved. From germline, CDR1 is LGHNA and CDR2 YSLEER. CDR3 length: 16 amino acids. Trimming pared 0 bases from V and 6 bases from J, leaving 18 bases between. CDR3 in DNA: TGCGCCAGCAGCCAAGATAGAGGCATGGCTTTCTCCGAGCAGTACTTC. Its protein is CASSQDRGMAFSEQYF.

V usage is TRBV14 and J usage is TRBJ2-2, with D uncertain. The CDR3 runs to 14 residues. From germline, CDR1 is SGHDN and CDR2 FVKESK. V dropped 0 bases and J dropped 1 base, with 3 bases sitting between them. As DNA, the CDR3 is TGTGCCAGCAGCCAAGATTGGAACACCGGGGAGCTGTTTTTT. Translating it yields CASSQDWNTGELFF.

This chain joins TRBV5-1 and TRBJ1-6; possibly TRBD1 for D (6 bases). The V gene's germline CDR1 is SGHRS and CDR2 YFSETQ. Trimming pared 5 bases from V and 9 bases from J, leaving 21 bases between. The CDR3 spans 16 residues. The CDR3 DNA reads as TGCGCCAGCAGTTTCACTACAGGGAATCAACGTTCACCCCTCCACTTT. Translation: CASSFTTGNQRSPLHF. The whole variable domain, filled in from reference TRBV5-1 and TRBJ1-6, reads KAGVTQTPRYLIKTRGQQVTLSCSPISGHRSVSWYQQTPGQGLQFLFEYFSETQRNKGNFPGRFSGRQFSNSRSEMNVSTLELGDSALYLCASSFTTGNQRSPLHFGNGTRLTVT.

DNA of the CDR3: TGCAGTGCTATTCAGGGTGGTAGCAATCAGCCCCAGCATTTT. This sequence encodes CSAIQGGSNQPQHF. The genes are TRBV20-1 and TRBJ1-5; tentative D call: TRBD1 (5 bases). The germline V gene encodes CDR1 DFQATT and CDR2 SNEGSKA (reference sequence). The V and J ends lost 4 bases and 0 bases respectively, with 10 bases between them. The CDR3 loop spans 14 amino acids.

The rearrangement joins TRBV21-1 to TRBJ2-1; the table assigns TRBD1, which was not confirmed against the DNA. TRBV21-1 is reported as a pseudogene. This CDR3 is 16 amino acids long. CDR3 sequence reads: CASSNGRGTVYNEQFF. The CDR3 DNA reads TGTGCCAGCAGCAACGGTCGGGGGACAGTTTACAATGAGCAGTTCTTC.

This clonotype was seen a few times. The CDR3 here is CAWSRQGYRNSPLHF. For the CDR3, the DNA is TGTGCCTGGAGTCGACAGGGATACAGGAATTCACCCCTCCACTTT. The chain links TRBV30 to TRBJ1-6, with 7 bases matching TRBD1. The CDR3 is 15 residues long. Losses at the gene ends were 2 bases for V and 7 bases for J; bases not matched to a gene: 8. Germline V gene sequence: CDR1 GTSNPN, CDR2 SVGIG (reference sequence).

V usage is TRBV10-3 and J usage is TRBJ1-1, with a tentative D call TRBD1 (6 bases). The CDR3 sequence is 15 residues long. The V and J ends lost 7 bases and 1 base respectively, with 16 bases between them. Germline assignment: CDR1 ENHRY and CDR2 SYGVKD. In nucleotides, the CDR3 is TGTGCCATCAACCGGCAGGGGCCGGGGAACACTGAAGCTTTCTTT. Its translation is CAINRQGPGNTEAFF.